This T cell receptor (beta chain) comes out of a study of T cell responses to AZD1222 COVID-19 vaccine. Data came from immunoSEQ multiplex PCR; TCRdb stores just in-frame clones and leaves some out. The sample has 150,000 to 200,000 clones; 80% to 95% are singletons. This clone occurred once. The germline gives CDR1 GTSNPN, CDR2 SVGIG (reference sequence). The CDR3 runs to 10 residues. V was pared by 7 bases and J by 7 bases, with 7 bases between. The rearrangement uses TRBV30 and TRBJ1-4; D remains unclear. The clonotype comes from an adult in good health. Sequenced here: peripheral blood, sampled on day 0 of AZD1222 vaccination. CDR3 nucleotides: TGTGCCTTCGGAACTGAAAAACTGTTTTTT. It specifies CAFGTEKLFF.